This entry concerns a single T cell receptor (beta chain). PCR was run on genomic DNA. Multiplex PCR with 30 forward and 13 reverse primers amplified the TCR beta CDR3. TCRdb passed the multiplex PCR reads through MiXCR, listing each CDR3 protein once. The sample has 250,000 or so distinct CDR3 sequences, around 47% seen once. The record originates from a study of type 1 and type 2 diabetes patients. Study overall: Participants included type 1 and type 2 diabetes patients plus nondiabetic controls.

Per the germline V gene, CDR1 is SNHLY and CDR2 is FYNNEI. V was shortened by 6 bases and J by 3 bases, with 9 bases between the two germline ends. CDR3 size: 14 residues. Anyone with other autoimmune disease or infection in the prior four weeks was excluded. This receptor was taken from a man in his late teens or twenties with type 2 diabetes. This chain connects TRBV2 to TRBJ1-6; D may be TRBD1 (6 bases). The sequencing input was peripheral blood mononuclear cells (PBMCs). DNA for the CDR3: TGTGCCAGCAGGGACAGATACTATAATTCACCCCTCCACTTT. The encoded protein is CASRDRYYNSPLHF.